This T cell receptor beta chain was sequenced in a study of cytomegalovirus exposure and HLA in healthy donors. Measured with immunoSEQ multiplex PCR; TCRdb has only the in-frame clones, and not every one. The sample consists of some 320,000 clones, about nine tenths of them appearing once. CDR1 is SGHDT and CDR2 is YYEEEE in the germline V gene. CDR3 size: 15 residues. The V and J ends lost 4 bases and 1 base respectively, with 9 bases between them. Remarks on this clone: The same CDR3 also results from other DNA sequences found in this sample.

The rearrangement links TRBV5-6 to TRBJ2-6; maybe TRBD1 (6 bases). Sequenced: PBMCs. The sequence was collected from a woman under 40 in good health and CMV-seropositive. This CDR3 reads CASSLRGSGANVLTF. As DNA, the CDR3 is TGTGCCAGCAGCCTAAGGGGGTCTGGGGCCAACGTCCTGACTTTC.